This is a list of T cell receptor beta chains from one sample in a study of blood T cell repertoires in COVID-19. Clones were sequenced by immunoSEQ multiplex PCR, and TCRdb holds only the in-frame ones, with some missing. The sample consists of about 250,000 clones, 75% to 85% of them appearing once. The sequenced sample was PBMCs or T cells enriched from blood (not recorded which). The receptors stem from a woman between 45 and 65 years old with acute COVID-19. CDR3s include the opening cysteine and the closing phenylalanine or tryptophan. The D gene is left open where the match is weak. Where a row states a size, it is once, few, many or the class of an expanded clone; other rows omit it.

cdr3_aa: CASTPGAGEVTEAFF; cdr3_nt: TGTGCCAGCACCCCTGGGGCAGGGGAAGTTACTGAAGCTTTCTTT; d_call: -; clone_size: -; v_call: TRBV27; j_call: TRBJ1-1
cdr3_aa: CASSLVRTAYEQYF; cdr3_nt: TGTGCCAGCAGCTTAGTTCGGACAGCCTACGAGCAGTACTTC; d_call: -; clone_size: -; v_call: TRBV13; j_call: TRBJ2-7
cdr3_aa: CASSPTGTGGSGELFF; cdr3_nt: TGTGCCAGTAGTCCAACGGGGACTGGTGGGTCCGGGGAGCTGTTTTTT; d_call: -; clone_size: -; v_call: TRBV19; j_call: TRBJ2-2
cdr3_aa: CASSWNRGLNSPLHF; cdr3_nt: TGTGCCAGCAGTTGGAACAGGGGGCTCAATTCACCCCTCCACTTT; d_call: TRBD1; clone_size: -; v_call: TRBV6-2/TRBV6-3; j_call: TRBJ1-6
cdr3_aa: CAITQGPYLDGYTF; cdr3_nt: TGTGCCATCACCCAGGGGCCCTACCTTGATGGCTACACCTTC; d_call: -; clone_size: -; v_call: TRBV10-3; j_call: TRBJ1-2
cdr3_aa: CASSERGSGRDTEAFF; cdr3_nt: TGCGCCAGCAGTGAGAGGGGGTCGGGCAGGGACACTGAAGCTTTCTTT; d_call: -; clone_size: -; v_call: TRBV10-1; j_call: TRBJ1-1
cdr3_aa: CSVIAGSYEQYF; cdr3_nt: TGCAGCGTGATAGCGGGGTCCTACGAGCAGTACTTC; d_call: TRBD2; clone_size: -; v_call: TRBV29-1; j_call: TRBJ2-7
cdr3_aa: CASSSGTSGGTDTQYF; cdr3_nt: TGCGCCAGCAGCTCTGGGACTAGCGGGGGAACAGATACGCAGTATTTT; d_call: TRBD2; clone_size: -; v_call: TRBV5-1; j_call: TRBJ2-3
cdr3_aa: CASRLGGTAMNTEAFF; cdr3_nt: TGTGCCAGCAGGCTTGGTGGAACAGCCATGAACACTGAAGCTTTCTTT; d_call: -; clone_size: -; v_call: TRBV5-5; j_call: TRBJ1-1
cdr3_aa: CASSILSGTPNTEAFF; cdr3_nt: TGTGCCAGCAGCATCCTGTCGGGGACACCGAACACTGAAGCTTTCTTT; d_call: -; clone_size: -; v_call: TRBV9; j_call: TRBJ1-1
cdr3_aa: CASSPQAETQYF; cdr3_nt: TGTGCCAGCAGCCCCCAAGCAGAGACCCAGTACTTC; d_call: -; clone_size: -; v_call: TRBV14; j_call: TRBJ2-5
cdr3_aa: CASSPVAGSGYTF; cdr3_nt: TGTGCCAGCAGCCCAGTGGCGGGGTCTGGCTACACCTTC; d_call: -; clone_size: once; v_call: TRBV7-2; j_call: TRBJ1-2
cdr3_aa: CSARGYTEAFF; cdr3_nt: TGCAGCGCAAGGGGATACACTGAAGCTTTCTTT; d_call: -; clone_size: once; v_call: TRBV29-1; j_call: TRBJ1-1
cdr3_aa: CASSKGAHQPQHF; cdr3_nt: TGTGCCAGCAGTAAAGGGGCCCATCAGCCCCAGCATTTT; d_call: -; clone_size: -; v_call: TRBV28; j_call: TRBJ1-5
cdr3_aa: CASRELGQGGEKLFF; cdr3_nt: TGTGCCAGCAGAGAATTAGGACAGGGAGGCGAAAAACTGTTTTTT; d_call: TRBD1; clone_size: -; v_call: TRBV2; j_call: TRBJ1-4
cdr3_aa: CASSLGRGQGNQPQHF; cdr3_nt: TGTGCCAGCAGCTTAGGGAGGGGACAGGGGAATCAGCCCCAGCATTTT; d_call: TRBD1; clone_size: -; v_call: TRBV7-8; j_call: TRBJ1-5
cdr3_aa: CASTIGVDEQYF; cdr3_nt: TGTGCCAGCACCATAGGGGTTGACGAGCAGTACTTC; d_call: -; clone_size: -; v_call: TRBV6-1; j_call: TRBJ2-7
cdr3_aa: CASSKGVPRSYNEQFF; cdr3_nt: TGTGCCAGCAGCAAAGGAGTCCCCCGGTCCTACAATGAGCAGTTCTTC; d_call: -; clone_size: -; v_call: TRBV21-1; j_call: TRBJ2-1
cdr3_aa: CASSDRTVNYEQYF; cdr3_nt: TGTGCCAGCAGTGATAGGACAGTCAACTACGAGCAGTACTTC; d_call: -; clone_size: -; v_call: TRBV6-1; j_call: TRBJ2-7
cdr3_aa: CASSQGGTSDYEQYF; cdr3_nt: TGCGCCAGCAGCCAAGGTGGGACTAGTGACTACGAGCAGTACTTC; d_call: TRBD2; clone_size: -; v_call: TRBV4-1; j_call: TRBJ2-7
cdr3_aa: CASSQELGDSYEQYF; cdr3_nt: TGCGCCAGCAGCCAAGAGTTAGGGGACTCCTACGAGCAGTACTTC; d_call: -; clone_size: -; v_call: TRBV4-3; j_call: TRBJ2-7
cdr3_aa: CASSVWRVRNNSPLHF; cdr3_nt: TGTGCCAGCAGCGTCTGGAGGGTAAGGAATAATTCACCCCTCCACTTT; d_call: -; clone_size: -; v_call: TRBV5-6; j_call: TRBJ1-6
cdr3_aa: CATEQQGERKQYF; cdr3_nt: TGTGCCACCGAACAGCAGGGGGAAAGAAAGCAGTACTTC; d_call: TRBD1; clone_size: once; v_call: TRBV15; j_call: TRBJ2-7
cdr3_aa: CASSFPDSQGNTEAFF; cdr3_nt: TGTGCCAGCAGCTTCCCAGACTCCCAAGGGAACACTGAAGCTTTCTTT; d_call: -; clone_size: -; v_call: TRBV7-9; j_call: TRBJ1-1
cdr3_aa: CASSRRDEQFF; cdr3_nt: TGTGCCAGCAGCCGGCGGGATGAGCAGTTCTTC; d_call: -; clone_size: -; v_call: TRBV11-2; j_call: TRBJ2-1
cdr3_aa: CASSLSRLAETQYF; cdr3_nt: TGCGCCAGCAGCCTGTCTAGACTAGCGGAGACCCAGTACTTC; d_call: TRBD2; clone_size: -; v_call: TRBV4-3; j_call: TRBJ2-5
cdr3_aa: CASSLGQGGKSSEAFF; cdr3_nt: TGCGCCAGCAGCTTGGGACAGGGAGGAAAAAGCTCTGAAGCTTTCTTT; d_call: TRBD1; clone_size: -; v_call: TRBV5-1; j_call: TRBJ1-1
cdr3_aa: CASSTGDTQYF; cdr3_nt: TGTGCCAGTAGCACGGGAGATACGCAGTATTTT; d_call: -; clone_size: -; v_call: TRBV19; j_call: TRBJ2-3
cdr3_aa: CASSGYSGGAYNEQFF; cdr3_nt: TGTGCCAGCAGCGGGTATAGCGGGGGCGCCTACAATGAGCAGTTCTTC; d_call: TRBD2; clone_size: -; v_call: TRBV5-4; j_call: TRBJ2-1
cdr3_aa: CASSLGVQSNQPQHF; cdr3_nt: TGTGCCAGCAGCTTAGGAGTTCAAAGCAATCAGCCCCAGCATTTT; d_call: -; clone_size: -; v_call: TRBV7-2; j_call: TRBJ1-5
cdr3_aa: CASSRGQGMNTEAFF; cdr3_nt: TGTGCCAGCAGTAGGGGGCAGGGCATGAACACTGAAGCTTTCTTT; d_call: TRBD1; clone_size: -; v_call: TRBV7-9; j_call: TRBJ1-1
cdr3_aa: CATSEPTSGGLDTQYF; cdr3_nt: TGTGCCACCAGTGAACCGACTAGCGGGGGGTTAGATACGCAGTATTTT; d_call: TRBD2; clone_size: -; v_call: TRBV24-1; j_call: TRBJ2-3
cdr3_aa: CASSLIRDSGYTF; cdr3_nt: TGCGCCAGCAGCCTCATTCGGGATTCTGGCTACACCTTC; d_call: -; clone_size: -; v_call: TRBV5-1; j_call: TRBJ1-2
cdr3_aa: CASSVTQGERAFF; cdr3_nt: TGTGCCAGCAGCGTAACGCAGGGGGAAAGGGCTTTCTTT; d_call: TRBD1; clone_size: -; v_call: TRBV7-2; j_call: TRBJ1-1
cdr3_aa: CASSHFTYEQYF; cdr3_nt: TGTGCCAGCAGCCATTTTACCTACGAGCAGTACTTC; d_call: -; clone_size: -; v_call: TRBV3-1/TRBV3-2; j_call: TRBJ2-7
cdr3_aa: CASLSIGGEQYF; cdr3_nt: TGTGCCAGCCTCTCCATAGGAGGAGAGCAGTACTTC; d_call: -; clone_size: -; v_call: TRBV27; j_call: TRBJ2-7
cdr3_aa: CASSDSGVTQPQHF; cdr3_nt: TGTGCCAGCAGCGATAGCGGGGTTACTCAGCCCCAGCATTTT; d_call: -; clone_size: -; v_call: TRBV6-5; j_call: TRBJ1-5
cdr3_aa: CASSYDTRGGTEAFF; cdr3_nt: TGTGCCAGCAGTTACGATACAAGGGGTGGAACTGAAGCTTTCTTT; d_call: -; clone_size: -; v_call: TRBV6-5; j_call: TRBJ1-1
cdr3_aa: CAWTPSRTDTQYF; cdr3_nt: TGTGCCTGGACTCCGAGCCGCACAGATACGCAGTATTTT; d_call: -; clone_size: -; v_call: TRBV30; j_call: TRBJ2-3
cdr3_aa: CASSYPILTRRGYEQFF; cdr3_nt: TGTGCCAGCAGTTACCCCATTTTGACGAGGAGGGGTTATGAGCAGTTCTTC; d_call: -; clone_size: -; v_call: TRBV6-2/TRBV6-3; j_call: TRBJ2-1
cdr3_aa: CASATFLSSEQYF; cdr3_nt: TGTGCCAGCGCTACGTTTTTGTCCTCGGAGCAGTACTTC; d_call: -; clone_size: -; v_call: TRBV2; j_call: TRBJ2-7
cdr3_aa: CASSQDWAGGYGYTF; cdr3_nt: TGTGCCAGCAGCCAAGACTGGGCAGGGGGCTATGGCTACACCTTC; d_call: TRBD1; clone_size: -; v_call: TRBV3-1/TRBV3-2; j_call: TRBJ1-2
cdr3_aa: CASSPFRGLGLAEAFF; cdr3_nt: TGTGCCAGCAGCCCTTTCCGGGGGTTGGGTTTAGCTGAAGCTTTCTTT; d_call: -; clone_size: once; v_call: TRBV9; j_call: TRBJ1-1
cdr3_aa: CASSLSSQGYNQPQHF; cdr3_nt: TGTGCCAGCAGCCTCTCTTCGCAGGGCTACAATCAGCCCCAGCATTTT; d_call: -; clone_size: -; v_call: TRBV7-2; j_call: TRBJ1-5
cdr3_aa: CASSLYRAPNYGYTF; cdr3_nt: TGTGCCAGCAGCTTGTACAGAGCACCCAACTATGGCTACACCTTC; d_call: -; clone_size: -; v_call: TRBV5-6; j_call: TRBJ1-2
cdr3_aa: CASSESKDRRSGGYTF; cdr3_nt: TGTGCCAGCAGTGAAAGTAAAGACAGACGATCCGGGGGCTACACCTTC; d_call: -; clone_size: once; v_call: TRBV25-1; j_call: TRBJ1-2
cdr3_aa: CASSLSGPGRPYEQYF; cdr3_nt: TGTGCCAGCAGCTTATCAGGGCCAGGACGGCCCTACGAGCAGTACTTC; d_call: -; clone_size: -; v_call: TRBV13; j_call: TRBJ2-7
cdr3_aa: CASSLGGNPGQLSGNTIYF; cdr3_nt: TGCGCCAGCAGCTTGGGGGGGAACCCGGGACAGCTATCTGGAAACACCATATATTTT; d_call: TRBD1; clone_size: -; v_call: TRBV5-1; j_call: TRBJ1-3
cdr3_aa: CASSLDAGGRTDTQYF; cdr3_nt: TGCGCCAGCAGCTTGGATGCGGGGGGACGCACAGATACGCAGTATTTT; d_call: TRBD2; clone_size: -; v_call: TRBV5-1; j_call: TRBJ2-3
cdr3_aa: CASSRLRTDRGGEAFF; cdr3_nt: TGCGCCAGCAGCCGACTTAGGACAGACCGAGGAGGTGAAGCTTTCTTT; d_call: -; clone_size: -; v_call: TRBV4-1; j_call: TRBJ1-1
cdr3_aa: CAWRVALSPGNTIYF; cdr3_nt: TGTGCCTGGAGGGTAGCTTTATCCCCCGGAAACACCATATATTTT; d_call: -; clone_size: -; v_call: TRBV30; j_call: TRBJ1-3
cdr3_aa: CASGLWTGGNTGELFF; cdr3_nt: TGTGCTAGTGGTTTGTGGACAGGGGGCAACACCGGGGAGCTGTTTTTT; d_call: TRBD1; clone_size: -; v_call: TRBV12-5; j_call: TRBJ2-2
cdr3_aa: CASSTLTGEETQYF; cdr3_nt: TGTGCCAGTAGTACCTTGACAGGGGAGGAGACCCAGTACTTC; d_call: TRBD1; clone_size: -; v_call: TRBV19; j_call: TRBJ2-5
cdr3_aa: CASSLSSYNEQFF; cdr3_nt: TGTGCCAGCAGCCTTAGCTCCTACAATGAGCAGTTCTTC; d_call: -; clone_size: -; v_call: TRBV5-4; j_call: TRBJ2-1
cdr3_aa: CATSRESGTRYGYTF; cdr3_nt: TGTGCCACCAGCAGAGAATCCGGGACAAGATATGGCTACACCTTC; d_call: -; clone_size: -; v_call: TRBV15; j_call: TRBJ1-2
cdr3_aa: CASGLYEEQYF; cdr3_nt: TGTGCTAGTGGTTTGTATGAGGAGCAGTACTTC; d_call: -; clone_size: -; v_call: TRBV12-5; j_call: TRBJ2-7
cdr3_aa: CASRGGGYSGPNSPLHF; cdr3_nt: TGTGCCAGCAGAGGGGGGGGTTATTCGGGGCCTAATTCACCCCTCCACTTT; d_call: -; clone_size: -; v_call: TRBV3-1/TRBV3-2; j_call: TRBJ1-6